This TCR beta chain emerged from a study of blood T cell repertoires in COVID-19. Study at large: Donors in the United States, Italy and Spain gave samples during acute or convalescent COVID-19. The cDNA or gDNA used as material had been derived from T cells, B-cell-depleted T cells, or PBMCs.

V was clipped by 6 bases and J by 6 bases; unmatched bases: 9. The CDR3 contains 15 residues. The V gene's germline CDR1 is SNHLY and CDR2 FYNNEI. How the authors handled the data: Researchers report that nucleated cell counts were estimated from reference gene primer amplification. The method was immunoSEQ multiplex PCR; TCRdb's version includes in-frame clones alone and lacks a portion of them. D and trimming were read from the DNA, whereas the V and J calls and clone size are those reported in that table. Of about 87,000 clones detected, approximately 86% appear once; the ten largest clones hold 5.1%. This clone was recorded a few times.

Sequencing was performed on peripheral blood. The TCR sequence derives from a man aged 40-50 years with acute or convalescent COVID-19. The chain joins TRBV2 to TRBJ1-2; 11 nucleotides line up with TRBD1. The CDR3 DNA follows: TGTGCCAGCAGAGCCGGGACAGGGGGTTGGGATGGCTACACCTTC. Encoded protein: CASRAGTGGWDGYTF.